Below are 9 T cell receptor beta chains sequenced from a single sample in a study of Ad26.COV2.S vaccination and SARS-CoV-2 variants. Method: immunoSEQ multiplex PCR; TCRdb's copy keeps in-frame clones and lacks some. The sample has about 350,000 clones, 92% seen once. The starting material was peripheral blood, obtained after recovery from COVID-19. These TCRs come from a human donor who had recovered from COVID-19.

The chain employs TRBV6-5 and TRBJ2-1; D remains unclear. Germline V lookup: CDR1 MNHEY, CDR2 SVGAGI. Trimming stripped 2 bases from V and 3 bases from J, with 5 bases between. The CDR3 is 13 residues long. CDR3 sequence: CASSYGLYNEQFF. The CDR3, as DNA: TGTGCCAGCAGTTACGGCCTCTACAATGAGCAGTTCTTC.

This clone was found once. The chain combines TRBV12-5 with TRBJ1-1; D uncertain. This CDR3 comprises 11 residues. CDR1 is LGHNT and CDR2 is FRNRAP in the germline V gene. Trimming cost V 8 bases and J 0 bases, with 4 bases left between them. The CDR3 DNA is TGTGCTAGTCTACTGAACACTGAAGCTTTCTTT. Its translation is CASLLNTEAFF.

The chain has TRBV7-2 and TRBJ2-6; perhaps TRBD1 as D (6 bases). CDR1 is SGHTA, CDR2 FQGNSA, per germline. The ends were cut back, 4 bases at V and 2 bases at J, with 9 bases in the middle. CDR3 length: 15 amino acids. In nucleotides, the CDR3 is TGTGCCAGCAGCTCCAGGGGTACTGGGGCCAACGTCCTGACTTTC. It yields the protein CASSSRGTGANVLTF. Based on the CDR3 plus reference TRBV7-2 and TRBJ2-6, the full variable domain is GAGVSQSPSNKVTEKGKDVELRCDPISGHTALYWYRQSLGQGLEFLIYFQGNSAPDKSGLPSDRFSAERTGGSVSTLTIQRTQQEDSAVYLCASSSRGTGANVLTFGAGSRLTVL.

The CDR3 bases are TGTGCCAGCAGTTTTTCTTTAGGGACCTACGAGCAGTACTTC. The encoded protein is CASSFSLGTYEQYF. This rearrangement joins TRBV6-2 or TRBV6-3 to TRBJ2-7; D ambiguous. Germline-derived CDR1 and CDR2 are MNHEY and SVGEGT. CDR3 length: 14 amino acids. V was pared by 4 bases and J by 2 bases, with 12 bases between.

The chain is built from TRBV28 and TRBJ1-1; D unresolved. The length of the CDR3 is 11 residues. V was clipped by 3 bases and J by 7 bases, with 6 bases between them. Germline values: CDR1 MDHEN, CDR2 SYDVKM. The CDR3 DNA sequence: TGTGCCAGCAGTTTGAGATTTGAAGCTTTCTTT. Amino acid sequence: CASSLRFEAFF.

The CDR3 DNA reads TGTGCCAGCAGTTACTCACTCAGGGTCAACTATGGCTACACCTTC. Translating gives CASSYSLRVNYGYTF. The V and J genes are TRBV6-2 or TRBV6-3 and TRBJ1-2; a weak D match, TRBD1 (5 bases). V was clipped by 0 bases and J by 2 bases, with 10 bases between them. The germline gives CDR1 MNHEY, CDR2 SVGEGT. This CDR3 region has 15 residues.

The chain links TRBV4-2 to TRBJ2-2; perhaps TRBD2 as D (5 bases). This CDR3 has 16 residues. Germline loops: CDR1 LGHNA, CDR2 YNFKEQ. V was trimmed by 0 bases and J by 3 bases, leaving 11 bases between them. CDR3 loop: CASSQDGMGHTGELFF. The CDR3, as DNA: TGTGCCAGCAGCCAAGACGGGATGGGTCACACCGGGGAGCTGTTTTTT.

The chain joins TRBV7-2 to TRBJ2-5; D perhaps matches TRBD1 (5 bases). Germline CDR1 SGHTA, CDR2 FQGNSA. Between the trimmed V and J ends, which lost 5 bases and 4 bases, there was a span of 11 bases. The CDR3 is 13 residues long. The CDR3 DNA is TGTGCCAGCAGCAGTAGGGGTGGAGAGACCCAGTACTTC. Amino acids: CASSSRGGETQYF.

This sequence joins TRBV5-4 and TRBJ2-4; 7 bases are a match to TRBD2. J was trimmed by 7 bases and V by 1 base; bases with no gene match: 5. Germline lookup yields CDR1 SGHNT and CDR2 YYREEE (reference sequence). The CDR3 extends over 14 amino acids. In nucleotides, the CDR3 is TGTGCCAGCAGCTTGCGGGGGGACGGGAACATTCAGTACTTC. This gives the protein CASSLRGDGNIQYF.